This TCR beta chain was identified in a study of shared clonotypes between healthy human individuals. Points from the study as a whole: Generation of non-shared clonotypes was less probable than generation of clonotypes shared by all four donors.

Notes on this clone: Its antigen is not known.

V shed 0 bases and J 4 bases; nucleotides not matched to a gene: 4. The CDR3 loop spans 16 amino acids. Per the germline V gene, CDR1 is MNHEY and CDR2 is SVGAGI. Method: immunoSEQ multiplex PCR; TCRdb's copy keeps in-frame clones and lacks some. The table has millions of clones, approximately 95% seen once; the top ten hold 0.1% to 0.15%. Those who donated were healthy HIV-negative adults, with no recent acute infections or vaccinations reported. Sequenced sample: naive CD4+ T cells sorted from blood. Sample subset: CD45RA+ positively selected. The chain combines TRBV6-5 with TRBJ1-3, with 9 nucleotides matching TRBD1. The sequence derives from a young man in good health. The CDR3 spells CASSYSSGTGGNTIYF. In nucleotides, the CDR3 is TGTGCCAGCAGTTACTCATCCGGGACAGGGGGAAACACCATATATTTT.